The TCR beta chain under discussion was sequenced for a study of blood T cell repertoires in COVID-19. For the study at large: From the United States, Italy and Spain came samples of acute and convalescent COVID-19. PBMCs, B-cell-depleted T cells, or T cells provided the cDNA or gDNA that made up the material.

Authors' methods: The assay estimated nucleated cells by amplifying reference gene primers. Clones were read by immunoSEQ multiplex PCR, and TCRdb kept only the in-frame ones, dropping some. The DNA gave D and trimming, while V, J and clone size come from that table. This table holds 100,000 to 150,000 clones, about four fifths found once. The CDR3 is 16 amino acids. Germline V lookup: CDR1 LNHDA, CDR2 SQIVND (reference sequence). Trimming removed 5 bases at V and 1 base at J, with 17 bases between. The gene calls are TRBV19 and TRBJ1-1; D not resolved. This clonotype was obtained from a man aged 35 to 55 with active or convalescent COVID-19. Sample: peripheral blood. The CDR3 is CASSPRRGSWNTEAFF. The CDR3, as DNA: TGTGCCAGTAGTCCCCGGCGAGGGTCGTGGAACACTGAAGCTTTCTTT.